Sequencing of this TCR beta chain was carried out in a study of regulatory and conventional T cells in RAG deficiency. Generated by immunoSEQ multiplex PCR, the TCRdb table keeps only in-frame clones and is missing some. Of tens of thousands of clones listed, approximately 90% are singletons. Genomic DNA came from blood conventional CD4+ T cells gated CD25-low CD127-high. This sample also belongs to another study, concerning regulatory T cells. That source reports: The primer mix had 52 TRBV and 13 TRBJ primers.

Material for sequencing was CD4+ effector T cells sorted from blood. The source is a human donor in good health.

CDR3 nucleotides: TGTGCCAGCAGCTTACTCGGGCCTGGGGGAACAGGGGGCATGAATGAGCAGTTCTTC. Translation gives CASSLLGPGGTGGMNEQFF. V and J are TRBV7-3 and TRBJ2-1; 9 positions match TRBD1. The CDR3 contains 19 residues. Looked up from germline, CDR1 is SGHTA and CDR2 is FQGTGA. The V gene end was trimmed by 2 bases and the J gene end by 7 bases; junction bases not matched to a gene: 18.